A selection of T cell receptor beta chains follows, all from one sample in a study of T cell changes during pregnancy in multiple sclerosis. The method was immunoSEQ multiplex PCR; TCRdb's version includes in-frame clones alone and lacks a portion of them. The repertoire holds approximately 45,000 clones, with roughly nine tenths as singletons. The sample here was CD4+ T cells from peripheral blood mononuclear cells, taken in the second trimester of pregnancy. The receptor set was obtained from a female donor in good health, enrolled as a control in a pregnancy study. The CDR3 runs from the conserved cysteine through the conserved F or W. D genes are given only for firm matches. Only part of the rows carry a size: once, few, many, or a class if the clone is expanded.

j_gene | abundance | v_gene | d_gene | CDR3aa | CDR3nt
TRBJ1-2 | - | TRBV5-4 | TRBD1 | CASSPRAGQTGVYGYTF | TGTGCCAGCAGCCCCCGGGCCGGACAAACAGGGGTTTATGGCTACACCTTC
TRBJ1-6 | - | TRBV6-1 | TRBD1 | CASRDRGSPLHF | TGTGCCAGCAGGGACAGGGGTTCACCCCTCCACTTT
TRBJ2-7 | - | TRBV10-3 | TRBD2 | CAISDPPAGKRNIHEQYF | TGTGCCATCAGTGACCCGCCAGCGGGGAAGCGAAATATCCACGAGCAGTACTTC
TRBJ1-3 | - | TRBV7-2 | TRBD1 | CASSLGTAGNTIYF | TGTGCCAGCAGCCTCGGGACAGCTGGAAACACCATATATTTT
TRBJ2-2 | - | TRBV7-3 | TRBD2 | CASSLGLAGAVGELFF | TGTGCCAGCAGCTTAGGACTAGCGGGGGCGGTCGGGGAGCTGTTTTTT
TRBJ1-1 | few | TRBV9 | - | CASSVGQVNTEAFF | TGTGCCAGCAGCGTAGGGCAGGTAAACACTGAAGCTTTCTTT
TRBJ2-2 | once | TRBV7-6 | TRBD1 | CASSTFPTGGANTGELFF | TGTGCCAGCAGCACATTTCCGACAGGGGGCGCGAACACCGGGGAGCTGTTTTTT
TRBJ2-5 | once | TRBV27 | TRBD1 | CASRPSTRGLGEQYF | TGTGCCAGCAGACCTTCGACCAGGGGGCTAGGGGAGCAGTACTTC
TRBJ2-1 | - | TRBV2 | - | CASSEARGKDEQFF | TGTGCCAGCAGTGAAGCGAGAGGGAAGGATGAGCAGTTCTTC
TRBJ1-5 | - | TRBV6-1 | TRBD1 | CASSEDPRTGRTSNQPQHF | TGTGCCAGCAGTGAAGACCCTCGGACAGGGCGTACTAGCAATCAGCCCCAGCATTTT
TRBJ1-1 | once | TRBV7-6 | - | CAHDDPGDTEAFF | TGTGCTCACGACGATCCGGGGGACACTGAAGCTTTCTTT
TRBJ2-1 | - | TRBV7-9 | - | CASSLTGSNLDEQFF | TGTGCCAGCAGCTTAACCGGGTCAAACCTCGATGAGCAGTTCTTC
TRBJ1-5 | once | TRBV18 | - | CASSQGSGNQPQHF | TGTGCCAGCTCACAGGGGTCAGGTAATCAGCCCCAGCATTTT
TRBJ2-7 | - | TRBV5-1 | - | CASRRGLAEIYEQYF | TGCGCCAGCAGGAGAGGTTTGGCAGAGATCTACGAGCAGTACTTC
TRBJ1-6 | - | TRBV4-2 | - | CASSQEGANRAGRSPLHF | TGTGCCAGCAGCCAGGAAGGAGCGAACAGGGCCGGGCGTTCACCCCTCCACTTT
TRBJ2-1 | - | TRBV5-1 | - | CASNPDSSYNEQFF | TGCGCCAGCAACCCGGACAGCTCCTACAATGAGCAGTTCTTC
TRBJ2-1 | - | TRBV7-3 | TRBD1 | CASSSTGVGYNEQFF | TGTGCCAGCAGCTCGACAGGGGTTGGCTACAATGAGCAGTTCTTC
TRBJ2-3 | - | TRBV7-2 | TRBD2 | CASSSRGTSSTDTQYF | TGTGCCAGCAGCTCGCGGGGGACCTCTAGCACAGATACGCAGTATTTT
TRBJ1-2 | - | TRBV5-4 | - | CASSEDNYGYTF | TGTGCCAGCAGCGAGGATAACTATGGCTACACCTTC
TRBJ2-1 | - | TRBV11-3 | TRBD1 | CASTRVIGDRYNNEQFF | TGTGCCAGCACCCGAGTAATCGGGGACAGATATAACAATGAGCAGTTCTTC
TRBJ1-3 | - | TRBV7-2 | - | CASSFSSSGNTIYF | TGTGCCAGCAGCTTTTCGTCCTCTGGAAACACCATATATTTT
TRBJ1-1 | few | TRBV18 | - | CASSPRNRDTEAFF | TGTGCCAGCTCACCACGGAACAGGGACACTGAAGCTTTCTTT
TRBJ2-7 | - | TRBV11-3 | - | CASSLARDYEQYF | TGTGCCAGCAGCTTAGCCAGGGACTACGAGCAGTACTTC
TRBJ1-2 | - | TRBV15 | - | CATSRDSLDGYTF | TGTGCCACCAGCAGAGATTCCCTCGATGGCTACACCTTC
TRBJ1-1 | - | TRBV10-3 | - | CAIRTGNTEAFF | TGTGCCATCAGAACAGGGAACACTGAAGCTTTCTTT
TRBJ2-2 | - | TRBV27 | TRBD1 | CASSSYGQGMRTGELFF | TGTGCCAGCAGTTCCTATGGACAGGGGATGAGGACCGGGGAGCTGTTTTTT
TRBJ2-1 | - | TRBV4-3 | - | CASSQGEYNEQFF | TGCGCCAGCAGCCAAGGCGAGTACAATGAGCAGTTCTTC
TRBJ2-2 | - | TRBV29-1 | TRBD1 | CSVDGQGATGELFF | TGCAGCGTGGACGGACAGGGGGCCACCGGGGAGCTGTTTTTT
TRBJ2-7 | - | TRBV19 | - | CASSISQDPSYEQYF | TGTGCCAGTAGTATTTCACAGGACCCCTCCTACGAGCAGTACTTC
TRBJ2-1 | - | TRBV30 | - | CAWSPQGADYNEQFF | TGTGCCTGGAGCCCTCAAGGGGCTGACTACAATGAGCAGTTCTTC
TRBJ1-2 | - | TRBV2 | - | CASTADTPNYGYTF | TGTGCCAGCACGGCCGACACTCCTAACTATGGCTACACCTTC
TRBJ2-7 | - | TRBV13 | - | CASSLGPLGLIYEQYF | TGTGCCAGCAGCTTAGGCCCCCTGGGACTCATCTACGAGCAGTACTTC
TRBJ1-3 | - | TRBV5-4 | - | CASSLTRETIYF | TGTGCCAGCAGCTTAACTCGAGAGACCATATATTTT
TRBJ2-3 | - | TRBV4-3 | TRBD2 | CASSQDVLAGGPLYTDTQYF | TGCGCCAGCAGCCAAGATGTCCTAGCGGGGGGGCCTCTCTACACAGATACGCAGTATTTT
TRBJ2-2 | - | TRBV30 | TRBD2 | CAWNGGGGMNTGELFF | TGTGCCTGGAATGGTGGCGGGGGGATGAACACCGGGGAGCTGTTTTTT
TRBJ1-1 | - | TRBV11-1 | - | CASSLAGGVLTVTNTEAFF | TGTGCCAGCAGCTTAGCGGGAGGAGTACTTACCGTGACGAACACTGAAGCTTTCTTT
TRBJ2-2 | - | TRBV6-1 | TRBD1 | CASTLDRLNTGELFF | TGTGCCAGCACTTTGGACAGGTTGAACACCGGGGAGCTGTTTTTT
TRBJ1-6 | few | TRBV2 | - | CASSVTATHNSPLHF | TGTGCCAGCAGTGTCACAGCAACCCATAATTCACCCCTCCACTTT
TRBJ1-4 | once | TRBV30 | - | CAWRTGGYQHEKLFF | TGTGCCTGGAGAACTGGAGGGTACCAGCATGAAAAACTGTTTTTT
TRBJ2-5 | - | TRBV7-2 | TRBD2 | CASNTGLAGGGETQYF | TGTGCCAGCAACACTGGACTAGCGGGGGGGGGAGAGACCCAGTACTTC
TRBJ1-2 | - | TRBV5-6 | TRBD1 | CASSYLDRVEDGYTF | TGTGCCAGCAGCTACCTGGACAGGGTAGAGGACGGCTACACCTTC
TRBJ1-1 | - | TRBV7-9 | - | CASSLVSVEAFF | TGTGCCAGCAGCTTAGTGAGTGTTGAAGCTTTCTTT
TRBJ1-2 | - | TRBV27 | TRBD1 | CASSSPRQGKANYGYTF | TGTGCCAGCAGTAGTCCGAGACAGGGAAAGGCTAACTATGGCTACACCTTC
TRBJ1-2 | - | TRBV7-2 | TRBD1 | CASSLATGQGGGYTF | TGTGCCAGCAGCTTAGCTACGGGACAGGGAGGTGGCTACACCTTC
TRBJ1-5 | - | TRBV9 | - | CASSPQGNQPQHF | TGTGCCAGCAGCCCTCAGGGAAATCAGCCCCAGCATTTT
TRBJ1-3 | - | TRBV18 | - | CASSPYSSGNTIYF | TGTGCCAGCTCACCGTACAGCTCTGGAAACACCATATATTTT
TRBJ1-5 | - | TRBV21-1 | - | CASSKGTLCSNQPQHF | TGTGCCAGCAGCAAGGGCACACTGTGTAGCAATCAGCCCCAGCATTTT
TRBJ2-1 | - | TRBV5-4 | - | CASSLAPGQGSYNEQFF | TGTGCCAGCAGCTTGGCACCCGGGCAGGGGTCCTACAATGAGCAGTTCTTC
TRBJ1-2 | - | TRBV7-9 | TRBD1 | CASSLAGTGSNYGYTF | TGTGCCAGCAGCTTAGCGGGGACAGGGTCTAACTATGGCTACACCTTC
TRBJ2-5 | - | TRBV5-6 | TRBD2 | CASSLGLAEATQYF | TGTGCCAGCAGCTTGGGGCTAGCGGAGGCGACCCAGTACTTC
TRBJ1-1 | - | TRBV15 | - | CATSSAGRGERTEAFF | TGTGCCACCAGCAGCGCAGGCAGGGGAGAAAGAACTGAAGCTTTCTTT
TRBJ2-5 | once | TRBV7-2 | TRBD2 | CASSSGLAGGQETQYF | TGTGCCAGCAGCTCCGGACTAGCGGGGGGGCAAGAGACCCAGTACTTC
TRBJ1-2 | - | TRBV2 | - | CASRMDSAGYTF | TGTGCCAGCAGGATGGACAGCGCTGGCTACACCTTC
TRBJ1-2 | once | TRBV18 | TRBD1 | CASSPAPDREGGYTF | TGTGCCAGCTCACCCGCGCCCGACAGGGAAGGAGGCTACACCTTC
TRBJ1-1 | - | TRBV5-4 | TRBD1 | CASSLDPTGGGLAFF | TGTGCCAGCAGCTTGGACCCTACAGGGGGTGGATTGGCTTTCTTT